What follows is one TCR beta chain and its context. Ten or more counts support this clonotype. No cognate antigen has been identified for it. No clone much larger than this one lies a single base away; base qualities are absent. The germline V gene gives CDR1 as MNHEY and CDR2 as SVGAGI. V and J are trimmed by 8 bases and 3 bases, and the gene matches miss 6 bases of the junction. Counted from cysteine to phenylalanine, this CDR3 has 14 amino acids. Only CDR3 DNA is held: 42 bases, read in frame from base 1. The sample originates from a study of T cells after yellow fever vaccination (dated by TCRdb to about 2019). Background for the entire study: The SMART-Seq v4 Ultra Low Input RNA kit was used to prepare libraries from fractions with low cell numbers. To follow T-cell clones before and after primary and booster YFV17D yellow fever vaccination, bulk TCR alpha and beta repertoires were sequenced over time. The cohort comprised two healthy male donors, one aged 18 to 29 and one aged 30 to 40 years. Blood was collected at multiple timepoints before and after primary and secondary immunization, and bulk PBMC replicates and cell subsets were isolated. Beyond this particular receptor, the publication reports: Most clones expanded after primary vaccination (96% of CD4 and roughly 91% of CD8) were re-detected after the booster, suggesting that broad memory maintenance occurred. A small share of clonotypes was detected in both CD4 and CD8 compartments, with the overlap likely arising from convergent recombination. Only a couple of donors were included in the study, so the extent to which the findings can be generalized is limited. Computational filtering was required because FACS-sorted repertoires could contain abundant contaminating clonotypes from the bulk population. Compared with the primary T-cell response, the secondary T-cell response was faster but weaker, reaching its peak on day 5 rather than on day 15.

According to the study, the label for this sample's treatment or condition signals: live attenuated yellow fever vaccine strain. At every blood-draw timepoint, two biological replicates of bulk PBMCs were collected. A standard Ficoll-Paque protocol was used to isolate PBMCs from peripheral blood. RNA was extracted with TriZol from bulk PBMCs, CD4 and CD8 fractions, and dextramer-positive and dextramer-negative fractions. TCRdb lists the instrument as Illumina NovaSeq 6000. TCR cDNA was synthesized by 5'RACE template switching, through which a universal primer site and unique molecular identifiers were introduced. Priming of cDNA synthesis was performed from both the TCR alpha and TCR beta constant segments. Two PCR steps were used to amplify libraries, with sample barcodes and sequencing adapters being added in the second step. Libraries were sequenced on Illumina HiSeq 2500 (2x100 bp) or NovaSeq (2x150 bp). On the study's bioinformatics: Reads were demultiplexed and collapsed into UMI consensus sequences with MIGEC, and V(D)J alignment was performed with MiXCR. Vaccine-responding clonotypes were identified with edgeR using replicate PBMC samples, with FDR below 0.01 and a log2 fold change above 5 up to day 15 being required. Each bulk clonotype received a CD4 or CD8 identity based on whether the sequenced CD4 or CD8 repertoire contained that clonotype at higher abundance. TCRdb trimmed the raw reads at Q25, called clones with MiXCR and kept productive beta chains. Rows are combined by CDR3 protein, so each entry shows the most common genes and DNA. The V and J calls and clone size come from TCRdb's table, not from the authors' own analysis. This sample has about 250,000 distinct CDR3 sequences in its table, and more than 3.5% of those were observed once. Under 20% of the sample comes from the top ten.

The receptor was isolated from a man in his late teens or twenties who received the YFV17D yellow fever vaccine. The receptor chain draws on TRBV6-5 and TRBJ1-1, with TRBD1 identical over 10 junction bases. The input for sequencing was PBMCs, taken 15 days after the yellow fever booster vaccination. The nucleotides are TGTGCCAGCCTGAGACAGGGGGCAGACACTGAAGCTTTCTTT. This is translated as CASLRQGADTEAFF.